The table lists the clone carrying this TCR beta chain with a count of one. This record belongs to a study of OX40 agonist ivuxolimab in advanced cancers. In the study overall: Averaging roughly 60 years in age, with a range of about 23 to 85, the cohort was approximately 87% male.

The data were produced by immunoSEQ multiplex PCR, yet TCRdb's version contains in-frame clones alone and is incomplete. The profile shows some 28,000 clones, approximately 90% of them singletons. Germline assignment: CDR1 SEHNR and CDR2 FQNEAQ (reference sequence). V lost 5 bases, J lost 6 bases, and 23 bases lay in between. The CDR3 is made up of 16 amino acids. The chain recombines TRBV7-9 with TRBJ2-7, with a tentative D call TRBD1 (6 bases). The clonotype comes from an adult with an advanced solid tumor such as melanoma, head and neck, liver or kidney cancer. The sequenced sample was CD4+ or CD8+ T cells sorted from blood, obtained in a trial of the OX40 agonist ivuxolimab. This CDR3 reads CASSDPQTGKVSEQYF. The CDR3 region has the DNA TGTGCCAGCAGCGACCCGCAAACAGGGAAAGTCTCCGAGCAGTACTTC.